This T cell receptor (beta chain) was profiled in a study of blood T cell repertoires in COVID-19. On the study more broadly: Both acute and convalescent COVID-19 samples were obtained from the United States, Italy and Spain. From T cells, B-cell-depleted T cells, or PBMCs came the material, which was cDNA or gDNA.

As originally analysed: By means of reference gene primer amplification, nucleated cell counts were estimated. The repertoire was sequenced with immunoSEQ multiplex PCR; TCRdb's copy has only in-frame clones and lacks some. V, J and clone size reflect that table, while D and trimming were determined from the DNA. The data contain 150,000 to 200,000 clones, around 80% of them singletons. The CDR3 is 15 amino acids. In germline, CDR1 is SEHNR, CDR2 FQNEAQ (reference sequence). Trimming stripped 1 base from V and 2 bases from J, with 12 bases between. The table lists this clone with a few counts. The V and J genes are TRBV7-9 and TRBJ2-7; TRBD2 is a possible D gene (6 bases). This receptor was identified in a man in his 60s with active or convalescent COVID-19. Source material: peripheral blood. This CDR3 reads CASSLGRSGTYEQYF. In DNA form, the CDR3 reads TGTGCCAGCAGCTTAGGTCGTAGCGGTACCTACGAGCAGTACTTC.